This TCR beta chain appears in the sequencing data of a study of T cell responses to AZD1222 COVID-19 vaccine. This CDR3 contains 14 residues. V gave up 5 bases and J gave up 2 bases, with 13 bases separating them. Germline-derived CDR1 and CDR2 are SEHNR and FQNEAQ (reference sequence). Assay: immunoSEQ multiplex PCR; the TCRdb copy retains only in-frame clones and omits some. The table shows about 130,000 clones, with about nine tenths occurring only once. Points on this clone: The antigen is undetermined.

Study-wide findings and caveats: Increased Spike-specific TCR breadth and depth were observed after two AZD1222 doses. Clonal diversity was possibly underestimated, and the donors were mostly white British, with more females. Across spike, vaccine-associated CD4 TCRs were found, dominant at 160-218 and 743-854.

Second doses that came at about 4 or about 12 weeks were put together. Specimen: peripheral blood, collected 28 days after the second AZD1222 dose. The TCR originated in an adult who received the AZD1222 COVID-19 vaccine. V usage is TRBV7-9 and J usage is TRBJ2-7; D uncertain. DNA for the CDR3: TGTGCCAGCAGCCTCTTTGGTGATACCTACGAGCAGTACTTC. Translating it yields CASSLFGDTYEQYF.